This note documents a single T cell receptor beta chain sequence. Its specificity is unknown. The data were taken from a study of tissue T cells after allogeneic stem cell transplantation. Points from the study as a whole: Tissue-detected TCR repertoire was only partly captured by blood and spleen T cells.

The CDR3 length is 16 residues. The V and J ends lost 10 bases and 2 bases respectively, with 23 bases between them. Germline-derived CDR1 and CDR2 are SEHNR and FQNEAQ (reference sequence). The assay was immunoSEQ multiplex PCR, and TCRdb's table has in-frame clones only and misses some. The repertoire consists of under 4,500 clones, with around 65% occurring once and the leading ten covering 6.5% to 7.5%. The sequences come from left colon tissue, collected at autopsy. The chain recombines TRBV7-9 with TRBJ1-2; D may be TRBD1 (5 bases). The source of this sequence is an older male donor with lung cancer. CDR3 sequence: CAILGRRGNLNYGYTF. In DNA form, the CDR3 reads TGTGCCATTCTAGGACGGAGGGGAAATCTGAACTATGGCTACACCTTC.